The 20 T cell receptor beta chains below come from one sample, sequenced in a study of neurological immune-mediated disorders. TCRdb re-called the 5' RACE reads with MiXCR, one entry per CDR3 protein. The data contain about 74,000 distinct CDR3 sequences, less than 5.5% of them singletons. Sequencing used PBMCs. Source of these receptors: a man aged 18 to 30 with multiple sclerosis.

This clonotype was picked up many times. This chain links TRBV12-3 or TRBV12-4 with TRBJ1-5, with 8 bases identical to TRBD1. V was clipped by 3 bases and J by 3 bases; unmatched bases: 4. This CDR3 is built from 15 residues. CDR3 DNA: TGTGCCAGCAGTTTGACAGGGGATGACAATCAGCCCCAGCATTTT. This codes for CASSLTGDDNQPQHF.

The sample holds a few counts of this clonotype. The junction and the germline gene differ at one end; a read error may be behind it. The CDR3 region has the DNA TGCGCCAGCAGCCCCGAGGGGGGGCCCCAGAATTTT. Translated: CASSPEGGPQNF. The chain employs TRBV5-1 and TRBJ1-5; tentatively, D is TRBD1 (6 bases). Germline V gives CDR1 SGHRS, CDR2 YFSETQ. This CDR3 comprises 12 residues.

This clonotype was seen ten or more times. V is TRBV5-1 and J is TRBJ1-3, with D perhaps TRBD1 (6 bases). V dropped 5 bases and J dropped 5 bases, with 11 bases sitting between them. This CDR3 has 13 residues. CDR1 is SGHRS, CDR2 YFSETQ, per germline. CDR3 sequence: CASRRDIRNTIYF. The CDR3 DNA reads TGCGCCAGCAGACGGGACATTCGAAACACCATATATTTT.

This clonotype was seen ten or more times. The CDR3 loop reads CASNSRTGHYSPLHF. CDR3 in DNA: TGTGCCAGCAACTCTAGGACAGGCCATTATTCACCCCTCCACTTT. J is TRBJ1-6 and V is TRBV5-5, with 7 bases lining up with TRBD1. Germline assignment: CDR1 SGHKS and CDR2 YYEKEE (reference sequence). V gave up 6 bases and J gave up 8 bases; unmatched junction bases: 11. CDR3 length equals 15 residues.

In this sample, this clonotype turned up a few times. This chain joins TRBV18 and TRBJ2-6, with D hard to call. There are 18 residues in the CDR3. The V and J ends lost 6 bases and 0 bases respectively, with 18 bases between them. CDR1 is KGHSH and CDR2 is LQKENI in the germline V gene. CDR3 loop: CASSPGRTLNSGANVLTF. In DNA, the CDR3 is TGTGCCAGCTCCCCCGGACGTACACTAAACTCTGGGGCCAACGTCCTGACTTTC.

In its sample, this clonotype was seen many times. The J gene is TRBJ2-7, the V gene TRBV20-1, with 11 bases aligning to TRBD1. Germline V lookup: CDR1 DFQATT, CDR2 SNEGSKA (reference sequence). V gave up 6 bases and J gave up 5 bases; unmatched junction bases: 12. The CDR3 is made up of 15 amino acids. CDR3 protein: CSAPKRTGGKDEQYF. CDR3 DNA: TGCAGTGCCCCGAAGAGGACAGGGGGCAAGGACGAGCAGTACTTC.

The sample holds many counts of this clonotype. The gene calls are TRBV20-1 and TRBJ2-1; maybe TRBD2 (6 bases). Deletions cut 5 bases from V and 7 bases from J, with 15 bases between. The CDR3 sequence is 13 residues long. In germline, CDR1 is DFQATT, CDR2 SNEGSKA (reference sequence). For the CDR3, the DNA is TGCAGTGCTCCGGGGGTGGGGTGGAATGAGCAGTTCTTC. Its translation is CSAPGVGWNEQFF.

The sample holds many counts of this clonotype. This chain joins TRBV10-3 and TRBJ1-1; no clear D. The CDR3 spans 11 residues. Trimming pared 10 bases from V and 2 bases from J, leaving 8 bases between. CDR1 is ENHRY and CDR2 is SYGVKD in the germline V gene. The CDR3 DNA follows: TGTGCCACCCAAGTCAACACTGAAGCTTTCTTT. It translates to CATQVNTEAFF.

This clonotype appeared many times. V usage is TRBV4-2 and J usage is TRBJ2-3, with D possibly TRBD1 on 6 matching bases. The V end lost 3 bases, the J end lost 6 bases, and 13 bases lay between the germline ends. CDR1 LGHNA and CDR2 YNFKEQ come from the germline V gene. This CDR3 contains 14 residues. CDR3 in DNA: TGTGCCAGCAGCCAGCCGGGACACAGGGATACGCAGTATTTT. This sequence encodes CASSQPGHRDTQYF.

This clonotype was counted at least ten times. J is TRBJ1-2 and V is TRBV12-3 or TRBV12-4; the match to TRBD1 covers 12 bases. V lost 4 bases to trimming and J lost 2 bases; unmatched junction nucleotides: 5. The CDR3 covers 16 residues. The CDR3 sequence: CASSSGTGGRNYGYTF. The CDR3 nucleotides are TGTGCCAGCAGTTCCGGGACAGGGGGCCGAAACTATGGCTACACCTTC.

This clonotype was seen a handful of times. This chain links TRBV7-2 with TRBJ2-1, with TRBD1 matching 8 bases. Germline loops: CDR1 SGHTA, CDR2 FQGNSA. The CDR3 is made up of 15 amino acids. The junction had 10 bases not matched to a gene; V was cut back by 4 bases and J by 8 bases. The CDR3 protein is CASSSYRGCLHEQFF. CDR3 coding DNA: TGTGCCAGCAGCTCATACAGGGGGTGCCTCCATGAGCAGTTCTTC.

This clonotype showed up many times. The rearrangement links TRBV5-6 to TRBJ2-7; D unresolved. The CDR3 extends over 13 amino acids. Germline loops: CDR1 SGHDT, CDR2 YYEEEE. Deletions cut 0 bases from V and 10 bases from J, with 14 bases between. The CDR3 region is CASSLGAGSNQYF. In DNA, the CDR3 is TGTGCCAGCAGCTTGGGGGCTGGGTCCAATCAGTACTTC.

This clonotype has at least ten counts. This chain joins TRBV20-1 and TRBJ2-3; D not certain. Trimming took 2 bases from V and 1 from J, leaving 7 bases between them. The CDR3 loop spans 13 amino acids. CDR1 is DFQATT and CDR2 is SNEGSKA in the germline V gene (reference sequence). The CDR3 here is CSARHYGTDTQYF. CDR3 sequence (DNA): TGCAGTGCTAGACACTATGGCACAGATACGCAGTATTTT.

This clonotype was seen many times. The V and J genes are TRBV20-1 and TRBJ2-1, with D possibly being TRBD2 (5 bases). Trimming cost V 5 bases and J 9 bases, with 14 bases left between them. Per germline, CDR1 DFQATT and CDR2 SNEGSKA (reference sequence). The CDR3 has 12 amino acids. The CDR3 DNA is TGCAGTGCTTGGACTCAGCTGGCTGAGCAGTTCTTC. It specifies CSAWTQLAEQFF.

Ten or more counts support this clonotype. The chain uses TRBV15 and TRBJ2-2; 14 bases fit TRBD2. The CDR3 extends over 16 amino acids. V shed 10 bases, J shed 7 bases, and the junction held 11 bases outside the gene matches. Germline assignment: CDR1 LNHNV and CDR2 YYDKDF (reference sequence). The CDR3 is CANTTSGRACDGELFF. The CDR3 DNA follows: TGTGCCAATACGACTAGCGGGAGGGCCTGTGACGGGGAGCTGTTTTTT. The complete variable domain, with remaining parts taken from reference TRBV15 and TRBJ2-2, reads DAMVIQNPRYQVTQFGKPVTLSCSQTLNHNVMYWYQQKSSQAPKLLFHYYDKDFNNEADTPDNFQSRRPNTSFCFLDIRSPGLGDTAMYLCANTTSGRACDGELFFGEGSRLTVL.

This clonotype occurred many times. This sequence joins TRBV24-1 and TRBJ2-3, with D perhaps TRBD1 or TRBD2 (5 bases each). Trimming took 1 base from V and 6 from J, leaving 13 bases between them. This CDR3 comprises 15 residues. The germline V gene encodes CDR1 KGHDR and CDR2 SFDVKD. CDR3 sequence (DNA): TGTGCCACCAGTGATTTTGGGGGATTAGCGGATACGCAGTATTTT. Residues: CATSDFGGLADTQYF.

This clonotype was observed at least ten times. In DNA, the CDR3 is TGTGCCAGCAGTCAGGGGCCTTCACCCCTCCACTTT. This sequence encodes CASSQGPSPLHF. The genes are TRBV12-3 or TRBV12-4 and TRBJ1-6; tentatively, D is TRBD1 (6 bases). The CDR3 extends over 12 amino acids. The V and J ends lost 5 bases and 9 bases respectively, with 8 bases between them.

The sample holds many counts of this clonotype. The V and J genes are TRBV2 and TRBJ2-7; no clear D gene. Germline CDR1 reads SNHLY; CDR2 reads FYNNEI. The CDR3 loop spans 12 amino acids. Trimming took off 6 bases at V and 1 base at J, with 7 bases between the two ends. The CDR3 region has the DNA TGTGCCAGCAGGTCGCCTTCCTACGAGCAGTACTTC. It yields the protein CASRSPSYEQYF.

This clonotype was observed many times. The chain employs TRBV3-1 and TRBJ2-2; D gene unclear. CDR3 length: 11 residues. The germline V gene has CDR1 LGHDT and CDR2 YNNKEL (reference sequence). V dropped 4 bases and J dropped 8 bases, with 5 bases sitting between them. The DNA for the CDR3 is TGTGCCAGCAGCCTACTAGGGGAGCTGTTTTTT. Translation: CASSLLGELFF.

This clonotype was counted ten times or more. The chain links TRBV10-2 to TRBJ2-1; D remains unclear. Germline loops: CDR1 WSHSY, CDR2 SAAADI. The V end lost 5 bases, the J end lost 7 bases, and 6 bases lay between the germline ends. This CDR3 is 11 amino acids long. In DNA form, the CDR3 reads TGCGCCAGCAGTAAACTGAATGAGCAGTTCTTC. It is translated as CASSKLNEQFF.